One sample yielded the 23 T cell receptor beta chains listed below, sequenced in a study of blood T cell repertoires in COVID-19 (TCRdb year 2020). Library generation was performed with the immunoSEQ multiplex PCR assay. Drawn from immuneACCESS, this table holds only the in-frame rearrangements with V and J called that TCRdb kept. Clones are partly lost; checked studies trace under half to an unresolved V gene and leave the rest unexplained. Present in this sample are fewer than 500,000 clones, 86% of which were seen just once. Roughly 1.4% of the sample is taken by the ten largest. Sample: peripheral blood. The receptors originated from a woman aged 25 to 39 with active or convalescent COVID-19.

This clone has only one observation. This sequence joins TRBV5-1 and TRBJ1-1; D possibly corresponds to TRBD1 (6 bases). Germline V lookup: CDR1 SGHRS, CDR2 YFSETQ. This CDR3 spans 16 amino acids. V shed 0 bases and J shed 2 bases, with 14 bases lying between them. CDR3: CASSLGGTTTNTEAFF. Here the CDR3 DNA reads TGCGCCAGCAGCTTGGGTGGGACAACAACTAACACTGAAGCTTTCTTT.

The CDR3 DNA sequence: TGTGCCAGCCGACCGTCCAGCGGGAGCACAGATACGCAGTATTTT. This sequence encodes CASRPSSGSTDTQYF. The chain combines TRBV18 with TRBJ2-3; possible D gene TRBD2, 6 bases. The germline gives CDR1 KGHSH, CDR2 LQKENI. The CDR3 runs 15 residues. Between the trimmed V and J ends, which lost 8 bases and 0 bases, there was a span of 15 bases.

The V call is TRBV20-1, the J call TRBJ1-1; TRBD1 aligns across 7 bases. V lost 3 bases, J lost 5 bases, and 12 bases stayed unmatched. The CDR3 is 15 amino acids. Germline V gene data show CDR1 as DFQATT and CDR2 as SNEGSKA (reference sequence). The DNA for the CDR3 is TGCAGTGCTAGTCCTGCCAACAGGGGAGAGACTGAAGCTTTCTTT. Protein: CSASPANRGETEAFF.

Comment on this clone: Distinct nucleotide sequences in the sample also encode this CDR3. The rearrangement joins TRBV15 to TRBJ1-2; D remains ambiguous. This CDR3 is 12 amino acids long. Germline values: CDR1 LNHNV, CDR2 YYDKDF (reference sequence). V was shortened by 0 bases and J by 5 bases, with 4 bases between the two germline ends. CDR3 protein: CATSRDSYGYTF. CDR3 nucleotide sequence: TGTGCCACCAGCAGAGATTCTTATGGCTACACCTTC.

CDR3 residues: CASVKALVTEAFF. In nucleotides, the CDR3 is TGTGCCAGCGTCAAAGCTTTGGTCACTGAAGCTTTCTTT. The chain has TRBV6-5 and TRBJ1-1, with D uncertain. The V end was cut by 8 bases, the J end by 4 bases, with 14 bases between. Germline V CDR1 and CDR2: MNHEY, SVGAGI. The CDR3 sequence is 13 residues long.

The chain couples TRBV5-6 to TRBJ2-3; 7 nucleotides match TRBD2. The CDR3 contains 16 residues. Per germline, CDR1 SGHDT and CDR2 YYEEEE. The V segment lost 4 bases and the J segment 4 bases; nucleotides outside the gene matches: 12. The CDR3 sequence: CASSPVSAGASDTQYF. The CDR3 DNA reads as TGTGCCAGCAGCCCGGTTTCTGCGGGAGCTTCAGATACGCAGTATTTT. Together with reference TRBV5-6 and TRBJ2-3, the CDR3 gives the full variable domain: DAGVTQSPTHLIKTRGQQVTLRCSPKSGHDTVSWYQQALGQGPQFIFQYYEEEERQRGNFPDRFSGHQFPNYSSELNVNALLLGDSALYLCASSPVSAGASDTQYFGPGTRLTVL.

V usage is TRBV30 and J usage is TRBJ2-1; D is unclear. V gave up 3 bases and J gave up 6 bases, with 9 bases separating them. The CDR3 contains 12 residues. In germline, CDR1 is GTSNPN, CDR2 SVGIG (reference sequence). The CDR3 region has the DNA TGTGCCTGGAGCGCTACCCCCAATGAGCAGTTCTTC. Encoded protein: CAWSATPNEQFF.

The chain employs TRBV5-5 and TRBJ1-1, with D unclear. There are 15 residues in the CDR3. Trimming took 2 bases from V and 2 from J, leaving 13 bases between them. CDR1 is SGHKS and CDR2 is YYEKEE in the germline V gene (reference sequence). CDR3 sequence (DNA): TGTGCCAGCAGCTTTTTTCTTTCGGGAAACACTGAAGCTTTCTTT. The encoded protein is CASSFFLSGNTEAFF.

The chain links TRBV7-9 to TRBJ2-3; D remains unclear. The CDR3 is 14 residues long. V was cut by 3 bases and J by 5 bases, with 12 bases left in between. Germline CDR1 is SEHNR and CDR2 is FQNEAQ (reference sequence). CDR3 in amino acids: CASSFVPVLDTQYF. DNA of the CDR3: TGTGCCAGCAGCTTTGTCCCGGTCTTAGATACGCAGTATTTT.

This clone has a single count. The gene calls are TRBV25-1 and TRBJ1-2; possibly TRBD1 for D (5 bases). This CDR3 spans 15 amino acids. V was cut by 1 base and J by 9 bases, with 18 bases left in between. Germline CDR1 reads MGHDK; CDR2 reads SYGVNS. This chain's CDR3 is CASSEWVEGHSSYTF. The DNA for the CDR3 is TGTGCCAGCAGTGAATGGGTGGAGGGGCATTCGAGCTACACCTTC.

The chain combines TRBV18 with TRBJ1-2; TRBD1 matches at 9 bases. The J segment lost 3 bases and the V segment lost 5 bases, leaving 7 bases of the junction unmatched. Germline loops: CDR1 KGHSH, CDR2 LQKENI. CDR3 length: 15 residues. This CDR3 reads CASSYSDRGDYGYTF. Written as DNA, the CDR3 is TGTGCCAGCTCATACTCAGACAGGGGGGACTATGGCTACACCTTC.

The gene calls are TRBV4-2 and TRBJ1-1, with D possibly being TRBD1 (5 bases). The V gene lost 0 bases and the J gene lost 6 bases, with 17 bases spanning the gap. Germline V CDR1 and CDR2: LGHNA, YNFKEQ. The CDR3 is made up of 16 amino acids. CDR3 in amino acids: CASSQEYNPWGAEAFF. The CDR3 DNA reads as TGTGCCAGCAGCCAAGAATATAACCCTTGGGGGGCTGAAGCTTTCTTT.

This clone was seen once. This chain connects TRBV9 to TRBJ2-1; 9 bases are a match to TRBD2. V lost 3 bases to trimming and J lost 2 bases; unmatched junction nucleotides: 3. CDR3 length: 15 residues. Looked up from germline, CDR1 is SGDLS and CDR2 is YYNGEE. The CDR3 here is CASSAAGGPYNEQFF. The CDR3 DNA follows: TGTGCCAGCAGCGCGGCGGGGGGGCCCTACAATGAGCAGTTCTTC.

The chain recombines TRBV2 with TRBJ1-4, with 7 bases identical to TRBD1. The germline V gene has CDR1 SNHLY and CDR2 FYNNEI. This CDR3 is built from 14 residues. The V gene end was trimmed by 7 bases and the J gene end by 7 bases; junction bases not matched to a gene: 9. The CDR3 reads CASTNRGAGEKLFF. The DNA of the CDR3 is TGTGCCAGCACCAACAGGGGAGCGGGTGAAAAACTGTTTTTT.

The chain employs TRBV2 and TRBJ2-1, with a weak D call TRBD2 (6 bases). CDR3 length: 13 amino acids. Looked up from germline, CDR1 is SNHLY and CDR2 is FYNNEI. V lost 6 bases to trimming and J lost 10 bases, with 16 bases between them. This CDR3 is CASRLRDSSEQFF. Written as DNA, the CDR3 is TGTGCCAGCAGACTCCGGGACTCGTCGGAGCAGTTCTTC. The complete variable domain, with remaining parts taken from reference TRBV2 and TRBJ2-1, reads EPEVTQTPSHQVTQMGQEVILRCVPISNHLYFYWYRQILGQKVEFLVSFYNNEISEKSEIFDDQFSVERPDGSNFTLKIRSTKLEDSAMYFCASRLRDSSEQFFGPGTRLTVL.

J is TRBJ1-1 and V is TRBV27, with 9 bases identical to TRBD1. CDR1 is MNHEY, CDR2 SMNVEV, per germline (reference sequence). The V and J ends lost 4 bases and 5 bases, in that order; junction bases with no gene match: 8. CDR3 length: 15 residues. CDR3 nucleotides: TGTGCCAGCAGTTACCTCATCGACAGGGGGACTGAAGCTTTCTTT. It translates to CASSYLIDRGTEAFF.

The chain links TRBV6-5 to TRBJ2-5; maybe TRBD2 (6 bases). Trimming left V 4 bases short and J 7 bases short, with 13 bases between. Germline lookup yields CDR1 MNHEY and CDR2 SVGAGI. This CDR3 is 13 amino acids long. CDR3 coding DNA: TGTGCCAGCAGTTTAGGGACTCCGAGGACCCAGTACTTC. Residues: CASSLGTPRTQYF.

This chain uses TRBV6-5 with TRBJ2-5; no clear D. The CDR3 extends over 13 amino acids. V lost 5 bases and J lost 1, with 8 bases in between. Germline assignment: CDR1 MNHEY and CDR2 SVGAGI. Here the CDR3 DNA reads TGTGCCAGCAGTCGCGGCGCCCAAGAGACCCAGTACTTC. Encoded protein: CASSRGAQETQYF.

The J gene is TRBJ2-7, the V gene TRBV19, with D possibly TRBD1 on 5 matching bases. The CDR3 spans 15 residues. The germline V and J ends were trimmed by 0 bases and 0 bases, with 9 bases remaining between them. Germline V CDR1 and CDR2: LNHDA, SQIVND (reference sequence). The CDR3 DNA reads TGTGCCAGTAGTATAGAACCGCAGGGCTCCTACGAGCAGTACTTC. Translating gives CASSIEPQGSYEQYF.

The chain joins TRBV5-1 to TRBJ2-1; possibly TRBD2 for D (5 bases). CDR1 is SGHRS, CDR2 YFSETQ, per germline. This CDR3 contains 15 residues. V was cut by 0 bases and J by 5 bases, with 12 bases left in between. The CDR3 is CASSLASSGNNEQFF. The CDR3 DNA follows: TGCGCCAGCAGCTTGGCTAGCTCGGGAAACAATGAGCAGTTCTTC. The whole variable domain, filled in from reference TRBV5-1 and TRBJ2-1, reads KAGVTQTPRYLIKTRGQQVTLSCSPISGHRSVSWYQQTPGQGLQFLFEYFSETQRNKGNFPGRFSGRQFSNSRSEMNVSTLELGDSALYLCASSLASSGNNEQFFGPGTRLTVL.

This clone was observed a single time. The genes are TRBV5-5 and TRBJ2-7, with D tentatively TRBD2 (5 bases). The CDR3 is 13 residues long. Trimming took 4 bases from V and 2 from J, leaving 10 bases between them. CDR1 and CDR2 (germline): SGHKS, YYEKEE (reference sequence). Written as DNA, the CDR3 is TGTGCCAGCAGCGTCACCGGGACCTACGAGCAGTACTTC. Its translation: CASSVTGTYEQYF. Using reference TRBV5-5 and TRBJ2-7 for the parts outside the CDR3, the full variable domain is DAGVTQSPTHLIKTRGQQVTLRCSPISGHKSVSWYQQVLGQGPQFIFQYYEKEERGRGNFPDRFSARQFPNYSSELNVNALLLGDSALYLCASSVTGTYEQYFGPGTRLTVT.

The chain employs TRBV6-6 and TRBJ2-5, with D possibly matching TRBD1 (5 bases). The ends were cut back, 6 bases at V and 5 bases at J, with 13 bases in the middle. CDR1 MNHNY and CDR2 SVGAGI come from the germline V gene (reference sequence). There are 13 residues in the CDR3. The CDR3 loop is CASSPPHRETQYF. For the CDR3, the DNA is TGTGCCAGCAGCCCGCCCCACAGGGAGACCCAGTACTTC.

The chain has TRBV6-5 and TRBJ1-2; 7 bases are a match to TRBD1. The CDR3 contains 14 residues. The ends lost 7 bases at V and 4 bases at J; junction bases unmatched: 9. Germline V gives CDR1 MNHEY, CDR2 SVGAGI. CDR3 bases: TGTGCCAGCAACCAACGACAGGGTAGCTATGGCTACACCTTC. Translation: CASNQRQGSYGYTF.